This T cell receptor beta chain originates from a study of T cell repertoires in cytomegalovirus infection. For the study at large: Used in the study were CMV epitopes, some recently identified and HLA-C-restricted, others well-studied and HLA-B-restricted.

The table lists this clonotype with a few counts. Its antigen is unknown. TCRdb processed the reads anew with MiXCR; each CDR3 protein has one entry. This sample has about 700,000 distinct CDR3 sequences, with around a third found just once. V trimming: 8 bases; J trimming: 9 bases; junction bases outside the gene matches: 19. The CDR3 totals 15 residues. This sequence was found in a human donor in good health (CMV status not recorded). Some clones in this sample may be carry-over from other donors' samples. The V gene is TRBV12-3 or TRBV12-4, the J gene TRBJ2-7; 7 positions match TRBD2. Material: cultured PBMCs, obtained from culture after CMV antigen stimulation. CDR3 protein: CASSSSSGGRFGQYF. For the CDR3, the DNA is TGTGCCAGCTCTTCATCGTCGGGGGGAAGGTTCGGGCAGTACTTC.